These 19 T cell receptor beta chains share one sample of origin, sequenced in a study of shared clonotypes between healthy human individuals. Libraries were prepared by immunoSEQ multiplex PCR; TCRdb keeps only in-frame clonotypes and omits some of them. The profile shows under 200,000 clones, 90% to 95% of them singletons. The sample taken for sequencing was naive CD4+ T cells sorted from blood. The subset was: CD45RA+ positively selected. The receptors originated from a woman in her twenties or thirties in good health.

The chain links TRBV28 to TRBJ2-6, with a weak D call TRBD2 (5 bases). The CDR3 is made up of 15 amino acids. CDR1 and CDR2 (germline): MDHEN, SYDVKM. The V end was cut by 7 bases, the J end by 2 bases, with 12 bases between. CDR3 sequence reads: CASNFEGAGANVLTF. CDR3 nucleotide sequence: TGTGCCAGCAATTTCGAGGGCGCTGGGGCCAACGTCCTGACTTTC.

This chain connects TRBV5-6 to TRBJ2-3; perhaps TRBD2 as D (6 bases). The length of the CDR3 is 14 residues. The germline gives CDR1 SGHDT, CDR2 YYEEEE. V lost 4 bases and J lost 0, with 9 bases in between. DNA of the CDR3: TGTGCCAGCAGCGGGAGCGGGAGCACAGATACGCAGTATTTT. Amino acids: CASSGSGSTDTQYF.

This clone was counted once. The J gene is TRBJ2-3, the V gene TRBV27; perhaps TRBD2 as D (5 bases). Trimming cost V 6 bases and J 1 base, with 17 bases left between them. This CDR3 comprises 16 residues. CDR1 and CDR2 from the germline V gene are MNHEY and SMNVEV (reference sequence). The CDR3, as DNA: TGTGCCAGCAGACATGGGCGGGTAGGCGGCACAGATACGCAGTATTTT. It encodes CASRHGRVGGTDTQYF.

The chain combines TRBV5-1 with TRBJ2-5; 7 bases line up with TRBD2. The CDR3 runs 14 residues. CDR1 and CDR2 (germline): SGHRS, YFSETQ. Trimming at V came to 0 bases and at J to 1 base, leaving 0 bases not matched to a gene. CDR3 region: CASSLASGQETQYF. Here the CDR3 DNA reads TGCGCCAGCAGCTTGGCTAGCGGCCAAGAGACCCAGTACTTC.

The CDR3 DNA follows: TGTGCCAGCAGCCGCGGACAGGGTTACGAGCAGTACTTC. It yields the protein CASSRGQGYEQYF. The chain carries TRBV11-2 and TRBJ2-7; 8 nucleotides agree with TRBD1. Germline V gene data show CDR1 as SGHAT and CDR2 as FQNNGV. V gave up 5 bases and J gave up 4 bases; unmatched junction bases: 4. This CDR3 contains 13 residues. The whole variable domain, filled in from reference TRBV11-2 and TRBJ2-7, reads EAGVAQSPRYKIIEKRQSVAFWCNPISGHATLYWYQQILGQGPKLLIQFQNNGVVDDSQLPKDRFSAERLKGVDSTLKIQPAKLEDSAVYLCASSRGQGYEQYFGPGTRLTVT.

CDR3 DNA: TGTGCCAGCATGGACAGGGCCTACAATGAGCAGTTCTTC. Its protein is CASMDRAYNEQFF. The V gene is TRBV2, the J gene TRBJ2-1; 8 bases map to TRBD1. CDR1 and CDR2 from the germline V gene are SNHLY and FYNNEI. The CDR3 spans 13 residues. V was pared by 7 bases and J by 2 bases, with 1 base of the junction left unmatched.

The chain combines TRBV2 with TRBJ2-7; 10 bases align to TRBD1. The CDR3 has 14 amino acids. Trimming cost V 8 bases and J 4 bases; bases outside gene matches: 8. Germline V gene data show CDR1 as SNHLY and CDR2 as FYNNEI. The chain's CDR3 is CASHRQGARYEQYF. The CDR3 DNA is TGTGCCAGCCATAGACAGGGGGCAAGGTACGAGCAGTACTTC.

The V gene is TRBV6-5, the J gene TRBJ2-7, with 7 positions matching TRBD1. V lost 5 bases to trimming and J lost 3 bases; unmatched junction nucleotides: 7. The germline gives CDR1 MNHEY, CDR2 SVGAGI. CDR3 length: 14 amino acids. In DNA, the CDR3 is TGTGCCAGCAGTGAGACAGGGCACCTCTACGAGCAGTACTTC. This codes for CASSETGHLYEQYF.

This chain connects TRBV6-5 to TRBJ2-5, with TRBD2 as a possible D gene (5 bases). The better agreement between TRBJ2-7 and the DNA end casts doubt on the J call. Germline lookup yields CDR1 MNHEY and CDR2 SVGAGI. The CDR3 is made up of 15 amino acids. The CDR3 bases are TGTGCCAGCAGTTGGGAGTACGGTTCCGAATACGAGCAGTACTTC. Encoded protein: CASSWEYGSEYEQYF.

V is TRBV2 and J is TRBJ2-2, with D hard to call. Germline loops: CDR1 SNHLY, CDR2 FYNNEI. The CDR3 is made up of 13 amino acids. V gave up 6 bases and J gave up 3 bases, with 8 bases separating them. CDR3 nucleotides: TGTGCCAGCAGGAGAGAAGACACCGGGGAGCTGTTTTTT. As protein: CASRREDTGELFF. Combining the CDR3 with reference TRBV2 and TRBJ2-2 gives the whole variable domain EPEVTQTPSHQVTQMGQEVILRCVPISNHLYFYWYRQILGQKVEFLVSFYNNEISEKSEIFDDQFSVERPDGSNFTLKIRSTKLEDSAMYFCASRREDTGELFFGEGSRLTVL.

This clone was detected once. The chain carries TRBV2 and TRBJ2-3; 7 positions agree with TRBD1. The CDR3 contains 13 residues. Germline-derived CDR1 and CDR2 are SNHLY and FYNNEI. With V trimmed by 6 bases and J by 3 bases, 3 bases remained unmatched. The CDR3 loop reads CASSSGQTDTQYF. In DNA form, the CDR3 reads TGTGCCAGCAGCTCGGGACAGACAGATACGCAGTATTTT.

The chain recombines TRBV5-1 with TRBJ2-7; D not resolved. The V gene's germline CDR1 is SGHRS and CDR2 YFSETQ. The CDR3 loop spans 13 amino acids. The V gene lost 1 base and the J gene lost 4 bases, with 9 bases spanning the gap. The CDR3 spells CASSLRPSYEQYF. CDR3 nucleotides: TGCGCCAGCAGCTTGAGACCTTCGTACGAGCAGTACTTC.

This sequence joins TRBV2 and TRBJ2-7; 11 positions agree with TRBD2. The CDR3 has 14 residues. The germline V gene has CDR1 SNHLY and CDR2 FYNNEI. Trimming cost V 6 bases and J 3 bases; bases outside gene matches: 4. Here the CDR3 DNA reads TGTGCCAGCAGGGGACTAGCGGTATTCTACGAGCAGTACTTC. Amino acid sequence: CASRGLAVFYEQYF.

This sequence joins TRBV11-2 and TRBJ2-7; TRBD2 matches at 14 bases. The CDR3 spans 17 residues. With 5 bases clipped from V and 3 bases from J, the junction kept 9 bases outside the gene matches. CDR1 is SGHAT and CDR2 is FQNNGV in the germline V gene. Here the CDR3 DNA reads TGTGCCAGCAGCCCTCGGACTAGCGGGAGGACCCTCTACGAGCAGTACTTC. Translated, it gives CASSPRTSGRTLYEQYF.

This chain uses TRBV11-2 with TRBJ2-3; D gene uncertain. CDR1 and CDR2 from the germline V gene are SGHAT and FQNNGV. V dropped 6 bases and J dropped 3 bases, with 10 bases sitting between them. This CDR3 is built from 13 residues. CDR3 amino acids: CASRKVGTDTQYF. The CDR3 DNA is TGTGCCAGCAGAAAGGTCGGGACAGATACGCAGTATTTT.

CDR3 nucleotide sequence: TGTGCCAGCAGTCCTGAGGGACTCCGGGAGCAGTTCTTC. Protein sequence: CASSPEGLREQFF. The V call is TRBV27, the J call TRBJ2-1, with D perhaps TRBD2 (6 bases). The CDR3 runs to 13 residues. Germline CDR1 is MNHEY and CDR2 is SMNVEV (reference sequence). V was cut by 5 bases and J by 10 bases, with 15 bases left in between.

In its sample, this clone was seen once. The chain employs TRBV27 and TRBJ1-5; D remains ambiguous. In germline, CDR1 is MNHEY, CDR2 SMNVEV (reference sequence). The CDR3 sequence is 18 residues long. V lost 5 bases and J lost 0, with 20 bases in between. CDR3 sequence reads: CASSQPPNRIYSNQPQHF. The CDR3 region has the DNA TGTGCCAGCAGTCAACCCCCTAACAGAATTTATAGCAATCAGCCCCAGCATTTT.

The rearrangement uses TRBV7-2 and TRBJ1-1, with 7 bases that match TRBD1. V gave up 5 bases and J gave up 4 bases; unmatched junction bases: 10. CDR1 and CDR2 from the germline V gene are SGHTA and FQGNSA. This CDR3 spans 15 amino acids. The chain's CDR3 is CASSPWTGLSTEAFF. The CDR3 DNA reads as TGTGCCAGCAGCCCGTGGACAGGCTTGAGCACTGAAGCTTTCTTT.

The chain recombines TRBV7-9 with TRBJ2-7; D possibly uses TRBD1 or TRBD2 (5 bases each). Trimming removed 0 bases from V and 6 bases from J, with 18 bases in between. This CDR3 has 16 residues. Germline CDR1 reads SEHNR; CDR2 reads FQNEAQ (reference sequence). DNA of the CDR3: TGTGCCAGCAGCTTAGCGGGGCAGGTCGGAAGCGGCGAGCAGTACTTC. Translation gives CASSLAGQVGSGEQYF.